This T cell receptor beta chain is from a study of cytomegalovirus exposure and HLA in healthy donors. Turning to the study itself: Unique TCR beta sequences numbering approximately 120 million came from 190 million or so T cells in an earlier analysis. Study-wide results and limits: Links to common viral pathogens appeared, in a later analysis, for several of the most significant clusters. In a later analysis, compared with equally common non-associated chains, HLA-associated beta chains were more expanded. Prior analysis indicated that the majority of TCR beta V segments exhibited productivity approximately 87% or approximately 30% of the time.

On this clone: Its antigen remains unknown.

The primer mix had 60 Vbeta and 13 Jbeta primers. Data came from immunoSEQ multiplex PCR; TCRdb stores just in-frame clones and leaves some out. The table lists about 120,000 clones, 75% to 90% of them singletons. Germline values: CDR1 KGHSH, CDR2 LQKENI. The J segment lost 0 bases and the V segment lost 4 bases, leaving 3 bases of the junction unmatched. The CDR3 loop spans 17 amino acids. The origin of this receptor is a female donor in good health and CMV-seropositive. Input material: PBMCs. J is TRBJ2-3 and V is TRBV18; 14 bases are shared with TRBD2. CDR3 loop: CASSRTSGGTSTDTQYF. The CDR3 coding sequence is TGTGCCAGCTCACGGACTAGCGGGGGGACGAGCACAGATACGCAGTATTTT.